This TCR beta chain was sequenced for a study of PD-1 blockade in classical Hodgkin lymphoma. After autologous stem cell transplantation all patients relapsed, and prior brentuximab vedotin exposure differed between cohorts. The germline CDR1 and CDR2 sequences are MRHNA and SNTAGT. Trimming took 5 bases from V and 6 from J, leaving 11 bases between them. This CDR3 has 14 residues. TCRdb keeps only in-frame clones here, not all; method: immunoSEQ multiplex PCR. This table has fewer than 30,000 clones, just under 80% appearing once. This clone appeared once. The source of this sequence is a human donor with classical Hodgkin lymphoma. This chain links TRBV6-4 with TRBJ1-6, with a tentative D call TRBD1 (6 bases). The source was peripheral blood mononuclear cells (PBMCs), collected before the second cycle of nivolumab. The CDR3 DNA follows: TGTGCCAGCAGTCCGGGACATACTAATTCACCCCTCCACTTT. It yields the protein CASSPGHTNSPLHF.